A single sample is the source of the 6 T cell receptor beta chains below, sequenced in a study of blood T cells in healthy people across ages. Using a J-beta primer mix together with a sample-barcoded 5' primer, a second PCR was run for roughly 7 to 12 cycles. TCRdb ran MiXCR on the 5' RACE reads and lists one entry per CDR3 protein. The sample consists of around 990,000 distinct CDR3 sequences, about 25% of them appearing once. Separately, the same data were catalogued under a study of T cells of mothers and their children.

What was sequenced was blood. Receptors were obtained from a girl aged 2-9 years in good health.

The CDR3 DNA follows: TGCGCCAGCGGACCGGGGACGAGCGGGAGAGATACGCAGTATTTT. The encoded protein is CASGPGTSGRDTQYF. The rearrangement links TRBV4-3 to TRBJ2-3, with TRBD2 matching 8 bases. The CDR3 runs to 15 residues. V trimming: 8 bases; J trimming: 5 bases; junction bases outside the gene matches: 12. From germline, CDR1 is LGHNA and CDR2 YSLEER.

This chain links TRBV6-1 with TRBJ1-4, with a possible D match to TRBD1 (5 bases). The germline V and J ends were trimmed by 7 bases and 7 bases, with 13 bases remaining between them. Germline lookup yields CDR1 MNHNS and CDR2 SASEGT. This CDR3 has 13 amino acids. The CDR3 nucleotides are TGTGCCAGCACTCCAGACAGCGGTGAAAAACTGTTTTTT. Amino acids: CASTPDSGEKLFF.

CDR3 nucleotide sequence: TGTGCCAGCAGCTTCGGTGCCGGTAGGGGGGTCTACGAGCAGTACTTC. This sequence encodes CASSFGAGRGVYEQYF. V usage is TRBV7-2 and J usage is TRBJ2-7; D possibly uses TRBD1 or TRBD2 (6 bases each). The CDR3 has 16 amino acids. Germline V lookup: CDR1 SGHTA, CDR2 FQGNSA. V was trimmed by 3 bases and J by 3 bases, leaving 18 bases between them.

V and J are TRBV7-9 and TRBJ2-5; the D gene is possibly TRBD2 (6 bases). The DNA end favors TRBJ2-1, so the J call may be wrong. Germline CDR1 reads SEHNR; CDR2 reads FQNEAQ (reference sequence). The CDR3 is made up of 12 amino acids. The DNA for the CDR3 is TGTGCCACCTCGACTAGTTCGAATGAGCAGTTCTTC. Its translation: CATSTSSNEQFF.

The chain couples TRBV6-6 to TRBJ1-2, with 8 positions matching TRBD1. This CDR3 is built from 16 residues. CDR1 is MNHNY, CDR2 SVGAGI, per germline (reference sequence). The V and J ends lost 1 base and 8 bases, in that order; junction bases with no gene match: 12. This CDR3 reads CASSYLTSGTGEGYTF. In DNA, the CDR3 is TGTGCCAGCAGTTACTTAACTTCCGGGACAGGAGAGGGCTACACCTTC.

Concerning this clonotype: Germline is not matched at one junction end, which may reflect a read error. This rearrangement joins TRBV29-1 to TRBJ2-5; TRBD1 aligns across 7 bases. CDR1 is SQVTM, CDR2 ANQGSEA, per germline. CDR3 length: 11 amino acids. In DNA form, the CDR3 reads TGCAGCGTTCTCGGACAGGACCAAGCGGTCTTC. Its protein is CSVLGQDQAVF. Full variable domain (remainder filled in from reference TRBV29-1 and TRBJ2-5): SAVISQKPSRDICQRGTSLTIQCQVDSQVTMMFWYRQQPGQSLTLIATANQGSEATYESGFVIDKFPISRPNLTFSTLTVSNMSPEDSSIYLCSVLGQDQAVFGPGTRLLVL.